These T cell receptor beta chains were read from a single sample in a study of cytomegalovirus exposure and HLA in healthy donors. The repertoire was sequenced with immunoSEQ multiplex PCR; TCRdb's copy has only in-frame clones and lacks some. Seen here are about 160,000 clones, more than 75% observed once, and the top ten hold 0.96%. The sample taken for sequencing was PBMCs. The receptors stem from a girl between 2 and 10 years old in good health and CMV-seropositive. Each CDR3 is given with its conserved first and last residue. D genes are given only for firm matches. Size is stated for part of the rows, as once, few or many counts, or as a class when the clone is expanded.

D	V	size	J	length	CDR3	DNA
TRBD1	TRBV28	.	TRBJ2-5	15	CASSSPGGREETQYF	TGTGCCAGCAGTTCCCCAGGGGGTCGGGAAGAGACCCAGTACTTC
.	TRBV5-1	.	TRBJ2-1	13	CASSQDSHGEQFF	TGCGCCAGCAGCCAGGACAGTCACGGTGAGCAGTTCTTC
TRBD1	TRBV6-5	.	TRBJ2-7	15	CASSQGQGAVKEQYF	TGTGCCAGCAGCCAGGGACAGGGGGCGGTGAAAGAGCAGTACTTC
.	TRBV5-4	.	TRBJ1-2	15	CASRGGMGANYGYTF	TGTGCCAGCAGGGGGGGGATGGGAGCTAACTATGGCTACACCTTC
.	TRBV6-5	few	TRBJ2-1	14	CASSGTRRGNEQFF	TGTGCCAGCAGCGGGACACGACGGGGCAATGAGCAGTTCTTC
TRBD2	TRBV30	.	TRBJ2-1	15	CAWSVQREGSGEQFF	TGTGCCTGGAGTGTACAGCGGGAGGGCTCTGGTGAGCAGTTCTTC
.	TRBV2	few	TRBJ1-1	14	CASSGFQGRTEAFF	TGTGCCAGCAGTGGTTTCCAGGGTAGGACTGAAGCTTTCTTT
.	TRBV28	.	TRBJ2-1	12	CASSLSGFEQFF	TGTGCCAGCAGTTTATCAGGCTTCGAGCAGTTCTTC
.	TRBV30	.	TRBJ2-2	15	CAWSVPGTNTGELFF	TGTGCCTGGAGTGTACCAGGTACGAACACCGGGGAGCTGTTTTTT
TRBD1	TRBV29-1	.	TRBJ2-2	13	CSVRDRGTGELFF	TGCAGCGTTCGGGACAGGGGGACCGGGGAGCTGTTTTTT
TRBD1	TRBV6-5	.	TRBJ2-7	14	CASRSLGQGFEQYF	TGTGCCAGCAGGAGTCTGGGACAGGGTTTCGAGCAGTACTTC